The clone carrying this T cell receptor (beta chain) was recorded once. Antigen specificity is unknown. Ten milliliters of peripheral blood were drawn from each donor. The sample is drawn from a study of blood T cells in healthy people across ages. The ends were cut back, 6 bases at V and 4 bases at J, with 13 bases in the middle. The germline V gene encodes CDR1 KGHSH and CDR2 LQKENI. There are 13 residues in the CDR3. General observations from the study: Whereas aged donors had fewer naive CD4+ cells, long-lived donors had more of them and higher diversity. One million T cells yielded diversity estimates that were considered underestimates.

For the second PCR, which ran for about 6 to 11 cycles, a sample-barcoded 5' primer and a J-beta primer mix were used. Tagging of each cDNA molecule was performed by a template-switch adaptor with 12 random nucleotides. MiXCR, applied by TCRdb to the 5' RACE reads, yields one record per CDR3 protein. Of about 1,000,000 distinct CDR3 sequences in the sample, around 45% were seen once. The clonotype was recovered from a woman aged 60 to 75 in good health. The rearrangement joins TRBV18 to TRBJ2-7; tentatively, D is TRBD1 or TRBD2 (5 bases each). Source material: blood. The CDR3 loop reads CASSGDGNYEQYF. The CDR3 DNA reads as TGTGCCAGCTCCGGGGACGGAAATTACGAGCAGTACTTC. The whole variable domain, filled in from reference TRBV18 and TRBJ2-7, reads NAGVMQNPRHLVRRRGQEARLRCSPMKGHSHVYWYRQLPEEGLKFMVYLQKENIIDESGMPKERFSAEFPKEGPSILRIQQVVRGDSAAYFCASSGDGNYEQYFGPGTRLTVT.